This TCR beta chain comes out of a study of OX40 agonist ivuxolimab in advanced cancers. Profiled with immunoSEQ multiplex PCR; TCRdb holds only in-frame clones, not every one. The sample consists of 56,000 or so clones, roughly 85% of them appearing once. Of note for this clone: Its antigen is unidentified.

The germline CDR1 and CDR2 sequences are MDHEN and SYDVKM. Losses at the gene ends were 5 bases for V and 1 base for J; bases not matched to a gene: 8. The CDR3 has 16 amino acids. Study results and caveats: The specificity for antigen of the expanded peripheral T cells was not determined.

The sample in question was CD4+ or CD8+ T cells sorted from blood, obtained in a trial of the OX40 agonist ivuxolimab. J is TRBJ2-3 and V is TRBV28; 8 nucleotides line up with TRBD2. The sequence was collected from an adult with an advanced solid tumor such as melanoma, head and neck, liver or kidney cancer. The CDR3 sequence: CASSPGRGVGTDTQYF. DNA of the CDR3: TGTGCCAGCAGTCCGGGGCGGGGGGTAGGCACAGATACGCAGTATTTT.